This T cell receptor beta chain was documented in a study of blood T cell repertoires in COVID-19. Study at large: From the United States, Italy and Spain came samples of acute and convalescent COVID-19. PBMCs, B-cell-depleted T cells, or T cells were the source of the cDNA or gDNA that made up the material.

The study drew participants aged roughly 18 to 95 years from under 30 US areas. Participants were placed into cohorts based on the clinical history they reported. Data came from immunoSEQ multiplex PCR; TCRdb stores just in-frame clones and leaves some out. The table lists hundreds of thousands of clones, less than 85% of them singletons, with 1.9% in the top ten. The CDR3 totals 16 residues. Trimming shortened V by 5 bases and J by 2 bases, and 20 bases separated the two germline ends. Germline V gene sequence: CDR1 GTSNPN, CDR2 SVGIG (reference sequence). Material for sequencing was PBMCs or T cells enriched from blood (not recorded which). This chain links TRBV30 with TRBJ2-3; TRBD1 might be the D (5 bases). This TCR was sampled from a woman in her thirties who had been exposed to COVID-19. The CDR3 here is CAWWSKTKGNTDTQYF. CDR3 nucleotide sequence: TGTGCCTGGTGGTCAAAAACTAAGGGGAACACAGATACGCAGTATTTT.